The 8 T cell receptor beta chains below were found in one sample sequenced in a study of cytomegalovirus exposure and HLA in healthy donors. The protocol was immunoSEQ multiplex PCR, while the TCRdb copy is restricted to in-frame clones and leaves out a portion. The sample has about 200,000 clones; 87% are singletons. The sample taken for sequencing was PBMCs. The source of these receptors is a woman aged 18-29 years in good health and CMV-seropositive.

This rearrangement joins TRBV11-2 to TRBJ2-2; D is undetermined. Deletions cut 0 bases from V and 2 bases from J, with 13 bases between. The CDR3 contains 17 residues. Germline CDR1 reads SGHAT; CDR2 reads FQNNGV. CDR3 nucleotides: TGTGCCAGCAGCTTAGAGCTCTGGCGGAGAAACACCGGGGAGCTGTTTTTT. Its protein product is CASSLELWRRNTGELFF.

The chain combines TRBV6-5 with TRBJ2-2, with D maybe TRBD1 (5 bases). Germline V lookup: CDR1 MNHEY, CDR2 SVGAGI. The ends were cut back, 2 bases at V and 4 bases at J, with 14 bases in the middle. The CDR3 is 16 residues long. The CDR3 loop reads CASSYQMSTGTGELFF. CDR3 sequence (DNA): TGTGCCAGCAGTTACCAGATGTCAACAGGCACCGGGGAGCTGTTTTTT.

This chain links TRBV7-2 with TRBJ1-2, with 7 bases aligning to TRBD1. The CDR3 extends over 18 amino acids. V lost 10 bases, J lost 4 bases, and 24 bases stayed unmatched. CDR1 is SGHTA, CDR2 FQGNSA, per germline. CDR3 bases: TGTGCCATCAGTGTAGACCGGGACAGTCCTAAACGTGGCTATGGCTACACCTTC. This gives the protein CAISVDRDSPKRGYGYTF.

The V and J genes are TRBV6-5 and TRBJ2-7; maybe TRBD2 (6 bases). Trimming stripped 5 bases from V and 6 bases from J, with 17 bases between. Germline V gives CDR1 MNHEY, CDR2 SVGAGI. This CDR3 spans 14 amino acids. CDR3 DNA: TGTGCCAGCAGTCGGGCCCCGGGAGCTCTCGAGCAGTACTTC. This encodes CASSRAPGALEQYF.

This chain uses TRBV7-9 with TRBJ2-7; D is ambiguous. Germline V gene lookup returns CDR1 SEHNR and CDR2 FQNEAQ (reference sequence). The length of the CDR3 is 12 residues. The ends were cut back, 5 bases at V and 3 bases at J, with 8 bases in the middle. CDR3: CASSLEYYEQYF. CDR3 DNA sequence: TGTGCCAGCAGCCTGGAGTACTACGAGCAGTACTTC. The entire variable domain, with the rest obtained from reference TRBV7-9 and TRBJ2-7, is as follows: DTGVSQNPRHKITKRGQNVTFRCDPISEHNRLYWYRQTLGQGPEFLTYFQNEAQLEKSRLLSDRFSAERPKGSFSTLEIQRTEQGDSAMYLCASSLEYYEQYFGPGTRLTVT.

CDR3 DNA: TGCGCCAGCAGCCAAGGGGGACAGGGCTACGAGCAGTACTTC. Its translation: CASSQGGQGYEQYF. The chain joins TRBV4-1 to TRBJ2-7, with TRBD1 matching over 9 bases. Trimming removed 1 base from V and 3 bases from J; junction bases left unmatched: 1. This CDR3 region has 14 residues. Per the germline V gene, CDR1 is MGHRA and CDR2 is YSYEKL.

This clone turned up a few times. The chain joins TRBV11-2 to TRBJ1-2; tentatively, D is TRBD1 (5 bases). The V end was cut by 4 bases, the J end by 4 bases, with 16 bases between. CDR1 is SGHAT and CDR2 is FQNNGV in the germline V gene. The CDR3 is made up of 15 amino acids. The CDR3 loop reads CASSSRGAALYGYTF. DNA of the CDR3: TGTGCCAGCAGCTCCCGTGGGGCGGCCCTCTATGGCTACACCTTC.

This clone was counted a few times. This chain links TRBV27 with TRBJ2-7; TRBD1 matches 10 bases. The CDR3 runs 16 residues. J gave up 0 bases and V 4 bases, and 6 bases lay outside the gene matches. CDR1 and CDR2 from the germline V gene are MNHEY and SMNVEV (reference sequence). The CDR3: CASSSSGTGVSYEQYF. In DNA form, the CDR3 reads TGTGCCAGCAGTTCCTCCGGGACAGGGGTCTCCTACGAGCAGTACTTC.